The clone carrying this TCR beta chain was counted a few times. As yet, its antigen is unknown. The sample originates from a study of blood T cells in healthy people across ages. Regarding the study as a whole: As naive T cell percentage varied, TCR beta diversity correlated strongly with it.

Peripheral blood was drawn, ten milliliters per donor. With a J-beta primer mix and a sample-barcoded 5' primer, a second PCR ran about 6 to 11 cycles. One entry per CDR3 protein, called by TCRdb with MiXCR from the 5' RACE reads. The sample has 1.5 million to 2 million distinct CDR3 sequences, under 30% seen once. The CDR3 spans 14 residues. Germline CDR1 is SEHNR and CDR2 is FQNEAQ (reference sequence). V lost 4 bases, J lost 0 bases, and 9 bases lay in between. The chain employs TRBV7-9 and TRBJ1-2; tentatively, D is TRBD1 (5 bases). The sample consisted of blood. This sequence was found in a woman in her thirties in good health. CDR3 bases: TGTGCCAGCAGCTCACCAGGGACTAACTATGGCTACACCTTC. This sequence encodes CASSSPGTNYGYTF.